This TCR beta chain was recorded in a study of T-cell reconstitution after alpha-beta-depleted transplantation in children. CDR1 and CDR2 (germline): SGHRS, YFSETQ. V was clipped by 4 bases and J by 1 base; unmatched bases: 6. The CDR3 consists of 15 residues. As it was prepared, the TCRbeta library received unique molecular identifiers. One entry per CDR3 protein results from TCRdb running MiXCR on the PCR reads. Of about 340,000 distinct CDR3 sequences listed, 10% to 15% are singletons. This clonotype was counted only a few times. The chain carries TRBV5-1 and TRBJ1-1; 8 bases align to TRBD1. The clonotype originates from a human donor who donated a stem cell graft to a child with Fanconi anemia. This sample comprised PBMCs, obtained from the stem cell graft. The CDR3 is CASSRTGPENTEAFF. The CDR3 DNA sequence: TGCGCCAGCAGCAGGACAGGGCCTGAGAACACTGAAGCTTTCTTT.